These 12 T cell receptor beta chains came from one sample sequenced in a study of blood T cells in healthy people across ages. For the second PCR, which ran for 7 to 11 cycles, a sample-barcoded 5' primer and a J-beta primer mix were used. A single record per CDR3 protein comes from TCRdb applying MiXCR to the 5' RACE reads. The table records approximately 1.5 million distinct CDR3 sequences, about 31% of them present only once. Sequencing was done on a sample of blood. The receptors were sampled from a woman in her 30s in good health.

The gene calls are TRBV2 and TRBJ2-3; 10 bases are shared with TRBD2. Losses at the gene ends were 3 bases for V and 3 bases for J; bases not matched to a gene: 3. CDR1 SNHLY and CDR2 FYNNEI come from the germline V gene. The CDR3 totals 15 residues. The CDR3 spells CASSDVAGGTDTQYF. The CDR3 DNA sequence: TGTGCCAGCAGTGATGTAGCGGGGGGTACAGATACGCAGTATTTT.

In this sample, this clonotype turned up many times. This chain uses TRBV7-2 with TRBJ2-7, with unresolved D. Trimming cost V 5 bases and J 1 base, with 12 bases left between them. The V gene's germline CDR1 is SGHTA and CDR2 FQGNSA. The CDR3 contains 14 residues. The CDR3 sequence: CASSPAQVSYEQYF. Written as DNA, the CDR3 is TGTGCCAGCAGCCCGGCCCAGGTATCCTACGAGCAGTACTTC.

Concerning this clonotype: A much larger clone lies one base from this, so it may be a read error. The chain recombines TRBV7-6 with TRBJ2-5; possible D gene TRBD1, 5 bases. The CDR3 contains 14 residues. Trimming shortened V by 0 bases and J by 11 bases, and 16 bases separated the two germline ends. Germline values: CDR1 SGHVS, CDR2 FNYEAQ. The CDR3 DNA reads TGTGCCAGCAGCTTAGCCCCAGGGAAGCATGAGCAGTACTTC. As protein: CASSLAPGKHEQYF.

The chain has TRBV4-1 and TRBJ1-1, with 8 bases matching TRBD1. Per germline, CDR1 MGHRA and CDR2 YSYEKL. The J segment lost 12 bases and the V segment lost 3 bases, leaving 15 bases of the junction unmatched. This CDR3 comprises 15 residues. The CDR3 DNA is TGCGCCAGCAGCCATCTCCACTCAGGGGGCCAACCCCCTTTCTTT. Amino acids: CASSHLHSGGQPPFF.

The rearrangement links TRBV5-8 to TRBJ2-3; D is undetermined. The germline gives CDR1 SGHTS, CDR2 YDEGEE. Trimming pared 0 bases from V and 2 bases from J, leaving 10 bases between. The CDR3 is 15 amino acids. The CDR3 DNA reads TGTGCCAGCAGCTTGGGGGCCAAATTCACAGATACGCAGTATTTT. Its protein product is CASSLGAKFTDTQYF.

With regard to this clonotype: One junction end does not reproduce the germline sequence, and a read error may be involved. The chain employs TRBV20-1 and TRBJ2-1; possibly TRBD2 for D (5 bases). Germline V gene data show CDR1 as DFQATT and CDR2 as SNEGSKA (reference sequence). The CDR3 length is 11 residues. The CDR3 spells CSGGGLNEKFF. DNA of the CDR3: TGCAGCGGCGGAGGACTGAATGAGAAGTTCTTC.

The V call is TRBV27, the J call TRBJ2-7, with D unresolved. The V and J ends lost 8 bases and 1 base respectively, with 15 bases between them. The CDR3 length is 14 residues. Germline CDR1 MNHEY, CDR2 SMNVEV (reference sequence). The CDR3 protein is CASRGGIESYEQYF. In DNA form, the CDR3 reads TGTGCCAGCCGTGGCGGTATCGAATCCTACGAGCAGTACTTC.

This clonotype was counted ten times or more. The CDR3 protein is CASSQEIVAEQFF. CDR3 bases: TGCGCCAGCAGCCAAGAAATAGTGGCTGAGCAGTTCTTC. The chain is built from TRBV4-1 and TRBJ2-1; D uncertain. V lost 0 bases and J 9 bases, leaving 9 bases between the germline ends. The CDR3 extends over 13 amino acids. The V gene's germline CDR1 is MGHRA and CDR2 YSYEKL.

This chain connects TRBV5-1 to TRBJ2-1; 15 bases line up with TRBD2. V trimming: 4 bases; J trimming: 4 bases; junction bases outside the gene matches: 9. This CDR3 contains 18 residues. Germline CDR1 and CDR2: SGHRS and YFSETQ. The CDR3 is CASSALWTSGREYNEQFF. In DNA form, the CDR3 reads TGCGCCAGCAGCGCGCTTTGGACTAGCGGGAGGGAGTACAATGAGCAGTTCTTC.

This chain links TRBV9 with TRBJ2-5; D not resolved. V shed 4 bases and J shed 5 bases, with 18 bases lying between them. The CDR3 totals 15 residues. CDR1 is SGDLS, CDR2 YYNGEE, per germline. CDR3 sequence (DNA): TGTGCCAGCAGCCCTGACCTTAAAGGGATTGAGACCCAGTACTTC. It translates to CASSPDLKGIETQYF.

This clonotype has only a few counts. This chain uses TRBV27 with TRBJ2-4; TRBD1 matches at 10 bases. CDR3 length: 14 amino acids. Trimming removed 6 bases from V and 6 bases from J; junction bases left unmatched: 5. Germline V gives CDR1 MNHEY, CDR2 SMNVEV (reference sequence). CDR3 in DNA: TGTGCCAGCAGAAGGACAGGGGGACCAAACATTCAGTACTTC. Its translation: CASRRTGGPNIQYF.

This clonotype was observed a handful of times. CDR3 residues: CAWGGRSDGYTF. The CDR3 DNA reads as TGTGCCTGGGGAGGACGTAGTGATGGCTACACCTTC. The chain links TRBV30 to TRBJ1-2; no clear D gene. The germline gives CDR1 GTSNPN, CDR2 SVGIG (reference sequence). Trimming stripped 5 bases from V and 6 bases from J, with 13 bases between. This CDR3 spans 12 amino acids. Together with reference TRBV30 and TRBJ1-2, the CDR3 gives the full variable domain: SQTIHQWPATLVQPVGSPLSLECTVEGTSNPNLYWYRQAAGRGLQLLFYSVGIGQISSEVPQNLSASRPQDRQFILSSKKLLLSDSGFYLCAWGGRSDGYTFGSGTRLTVV.